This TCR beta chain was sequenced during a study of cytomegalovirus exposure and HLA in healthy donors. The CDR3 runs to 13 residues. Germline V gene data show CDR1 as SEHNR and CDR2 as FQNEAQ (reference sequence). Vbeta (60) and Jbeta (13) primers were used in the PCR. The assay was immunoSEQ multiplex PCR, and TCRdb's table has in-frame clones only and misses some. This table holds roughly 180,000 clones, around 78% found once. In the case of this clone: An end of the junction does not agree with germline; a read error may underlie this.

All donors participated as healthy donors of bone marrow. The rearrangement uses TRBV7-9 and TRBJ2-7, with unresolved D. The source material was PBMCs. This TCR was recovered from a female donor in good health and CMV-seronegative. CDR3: CPSSPASRYEQYF. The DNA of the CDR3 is TGTCCCAGCAGCCCCGCCAGTCGCTACGAGCAGTACTTC.